This is a list of T cell receptor beta chains from one sample in a study of T cells in Graves' hyperthyroidism and ophthalmopathy. TCRdb reprocessed the multiplex PCR reads via MiXCR and lists one record per CDR3 protein. This sample has about 400,000 distinct CDR3 sequences, with about 15% found just once. The sequenced sample was blood. Every receptor here comes from a woman aged 25-40 years with Graves' hyperthyroidism. Both conserved end residues are part of each CDR3. D genes are given only for firm matches. Expanded clones get a size class; other rows say once, few or many, or leave the size out.

clone size	D gene	CDR3 length	V gene	J gene	CDR3 protein	CDR3 DNA
once	TRBD2	21	TRBV11-2	TRBJ2-1	CASSLQVGSLAGGPSYNEQFF	TGTGCCAGCAGCTTACAAGTAGGAAGCCTAGCGGGAGGGCCCTCCTACAATGAGCAGTTCTTC
few	-	13	TRBV24-1	TRBJ2-1	CATSDLARDEQFF	TGTGCCACCAGTGATTTGGCTAGGGATGAGCAGTTCTTC
many	-	15	TRBV28	TRBJ2-3	CASSLSRTGVDTQYF	TGTGCCAGCAGTCTTTCCCGGACTGGAGTAGATACGCAGTATTTT
many	-	14	TRBV11-2	TRBJ1-4	CASSLVNRNEKLFF	TGTGCCAGCAGCTTAGTAAACAGGAATGAAAAACTGTTTTTT
-	-	16	TRBV19	TRBJ2-6	CASISPSAPGANVLTF	TGTGCCAGTATCTCCCCTTCGGCTCCTGGGGCCAACGTCCTGACTTTC
-	-	14	TRBV28	TRBJ1-4	CASSTGTDVRKLFF	TGTGCCAGCAGCACCGGGACGGACGTGAGGAAACTGTTTTTT
many	TRBD1	13	TRBV10-1	TRBJ2-7	CASSMGQPYEQYF	TGCGCCAGCAGTATGGGACAGCCCTACGAGCAGTACTTC
-	-	11	TRBV28	TRBJ1-6	CASGASGPLHF	TGTGCCAGCGGTGCCTCGGGGCCCCTCCACTTT
few	TRBD2	16	TRBV27	TRBJ2-3	CASSLQAGLGPDTQYF	TGTGCCAGCAGTTTACAAGCGGGACTGGGCCCAGATACGCAGTATTTT
few	-	10	TRBV28	TRBJ2-5	CASSQEVQYF	TGTGCCAGCAGCCAAGAGGTTCAGTACTTC
many	-	14	TRBV5-1	TRBJ1-1	CASRDIEMGTEAFF	TGCGCCAGCAGGGATATAGAAATGGGCACTGAAGCTTTCTTT
-	-	17	TRBV9	TRBJ2-1	CASSVAGGGVTYNEQFF	TGTGCCAGCAGCGTAGCAGGTGGTGGAGTAACCTACAATGAGCAGTTCTTC
-	-	16	TRBV5-8	TRBJ1-6	CASSLNRGSGNSPLHF	TGTGCCAGCAGCTTGAATAGGGGAAGTGGGAATTCACCCCTCCACTTT
-	-	20	TRBV11-2	TRBJ1-6	CASSLVGGAGVTLDNSPLHF	TGTGCCAGCAGCTTAGTCGGGGGTGCAGGCGTGACCCTCGATAATTCACCCCTCCACTTT
few	-	14	TRBV3-1	TRBJ1-3	CASSQRQPGNTIYF	TGTGCCAGCAGCCAGCGACAGCCGGGGAACACCATATATTTT
many	TRBD2	21	TRBV13	TRBJ2-3	CASSLGLVKVLAGGPTDTQYF	TGTGCCAGCAGCTTAGGCCTCGTCAAAGTGCTAGCGGGAGGCCCGACAGATACGCAGTATTTT
-	-	12	TRBV29-1	TRBJ2-5	CSVASSLETQYF	TGCAGCGTTGCGTCATCACTCGAGACCCAGTACTTC
few	TRBD2	17	TRBV5-1	TRBJ2-7	CASSRGLAGTLSYEQYF	TGCGCCAGCAGCAGGGGACTAGCGGGAACTTTGTCCTACGAGCAGTACTTC
few	-	13	TRBV6-1	TRBJ1-1	CASLWTPNTEAFF	TGTGCCAGCCTTTGGACCCCGAACACTGAAGCTTTCTTT
-	-	12	TRBV5-1	TRBJ2-1	CASSPSINEQFF	TGCGCCAGCAGCCCTAGTATCAATGAGCAGTTCTTC
many	TRBD2	15	TRBV2	TRBJ2-2	CASSASGSDTGELFF	TGTGCCAGCAGTGCTAGCGGGAGTGACACCGGGGAGCTGTTTTTT
many	-	12	TRBV12-3/TRBV12-4	TRBJ2-6	CASSSGANVLTF	TGTGCCAGCAGCTCTGGGGCCAACGTCCTGACTTTC
few	-	15	TRBV6-4	TRBJ2-3	CASSEVAEGTDTQYF	TGTGCCAGCAGTGAGGTAGCGGAGGGCACAGATACGCAGTATTTT
many	-	13	TRBV30	TRBJ2-1	CAWSVWSTHEQFF	TGTGCCTGGAGTGTCTGGTCCACCCACGAGCAGTTCTTC
-	-	14	TRBV30	TRBJ1-1	CAWRSGRINTEAFF	TGTGCCTGGAGAAGTGGGCGGATAAACACTGAAGCTTTCTTT
-	TRBD2	18	TRBV27	TRBJ2-1	CASRRPGLAGGSYNEQFF	TGTGCCAGCAGACGACCGGGACTAGCGGGAGGTTCCTACAATGAGCAGTTCTTC
-	TRBD2	14	TRBV19	TRBJ2-7	CASSKGTSGSEQYF	TGTGCCAGTAGTAAGGGGACTAGCGGGAGCGAGCAGTACTTC
few	TRBD2	18	TRBV7-2	TRBJ2-7	CASSLAWALAGGSYEQYF	TGTGCCAGCAGCTTAGCGTGGGCCCTAGCGGGAGGATCCTACGAGCAGTACTTC
-	-	14	TRBV20-1	TRBJ1-1	CSARDAGVDTEAFF	TGCAGTGCTAGAGATGCGGGGGTGGACACTGAAGCTTTCTTT
once	-	14	TRBV3-1	TRBJ2-7	CASGRDRSGDEQYF	TGTGCCAGCGGCCGGGACCGTTCCGGGGACGAGCAGTACTTC
-	-	15	TRBV11-2	TRBJ1-2	CASSGLRLTKDGYTF	TGTGCCAGCAGTGGGCTCAGGCTGACCAAGGATGGCTACACCTTC
many	TRBD2	17	TRBV30	TRBJ2-2	CAWSFLAGALATGELFF	TGTGCCTGGAGTTTTTTAGCGGGAGCGCTGGCCACCGGGGAGCTGTTTTTT
few	-	15	TRBV7-8	TRBJ1-4	CASSEVQGRGEKLFF	TGTGCCAGCAGCGAAGTACAGGGAAGGGGTGAAAAACTGTTTTTT
few	TRBD1	17	TRBV29-1	TRBJ2-7	CSVEDPGQGTSGYEQYF	TGCAGCGTTGAAGACCCGGGACAGGGGACGTCTGGCTACGAGCAGTACTTC
few	-	13	TRBV11-2	TRBJ2-2	CASSSQGFGELFF	TGTGCCAGCAGCTCCCAGGGGTTCGGGGAGCTGTTTTTT
many	-	15	TRBV11-3	TRBJ2-1	CASTLPGTCDNEQFF	TGTGCCAGCACCCTCCCCGGGACATGCGACAATGAGCAGTTCTTC
many	TRBD2	15	TRBV12-3/TRBV12-4	TRBJ2-7	CASRAGTSGNYEQYF	TGTGCCAGCCGTGCCGGGACTAGCGGGAACTACGAGCAGTACTTC
many	-	15	TRBV18	TRBJ1-2	CASSPPEVGAFGYTF	TGTGCCAGCTCACCACCGGAGGTGGGGGCTTTTGGCTACACCTTC
-	TRBD2	15	TRBV7-9	TRBJ2-7	CASSSPRRGDYEQYF	TGTGCCAGCAGCTCCCCGAGACGGGGGGACTACGAGCAGTACTTC
-	-	14	TRBV29-1	TRBJ2-7	CSVELARGTYEQYF	TGCAGCGTTGAACTTGCGCGAGGCACCTACGAGCAGTACTTC
few	-	14	TRBV7-3	TRBJ2-1	CASSPRHGNNEQFF	TGTGCCAGCAGCCCCCGGCACGGTAACAATGAGCAGTTCTTC
few	-	15	TRBV19	TRBJ2-7	CASGPSGSSSYEQYF	TGTGCCAGTGGTCCCTCTGGGTCTAGCAGCTACGAGCAGTACTTC
many	-	14	TRBV29-1	TRBJ2-7	CSVESGLGAPEQYF	TGCAGCGTTGAATCGGGACTTGGTGCGCCCGAGCAGTACTTC
-	-	13	TRBV13	TRBJ2-1	CASSPRGPAIVFF	TGTGCCAGCAGCCCTCGGGGCCCAGCTATAGTGTTCTTC
many	TRBD2	14	TRBV20-1	TRBJ2-7	CRAVGRAGGPEQYF	TGCAGGGCTGTGGGTCGGGCGGGAGGGCCCGAGCAGTACTTC